The 3 T cell receptor beta chains below all came from one sample that was sequenced in a study of cytomegalovirus exposure and HLA in healthy donors. Vbeta (60) and Jbeta (13) primers were used in the PCR. The protocol was immunoSEQ multiplex PCR, while the TCRdb copy is restricted to in-frame clones and leaves out a portion. Its table records some 150,000 clones. The sample comprised PBMCs. These receptors originate from a woman in her late teens or twenties in good health and CMV-seropositive.

The J gene is TRBJ2-5, the V gene TRBV5-4, with D possibly TRBD2 on 6 matching bases. The CDR3 is 14 amino acids. V shed 1 base and J shed 1 base, with 8 bases lying between them. Per germline, CDR1 SGHNT and CDR2 YYREEE (reference sequence). The CDR3 nucleotides read TGTGCCAGCAGCTTGACTAGCTCCCAAGAGACCCAGTACTTC. Translating it yields CASSLTSSQETQYF.

The chain couples TRBV10-3 to TRBJ2-7; TRBD1 matches at 8 bases. Germline loops: CDR1 ENHRY, CDR2 SYGVKD. V gave up 6 bases and J gave up 3 bases; unmatched junction bases: 1. This CDR3 contains 12 residues. The CDR3 region is CAIRDRVYEQYF. Written as DNA, the CDR3 is TGTGCCATCAGGGACAGGGTCTACGAGCAGTACTTC.

The chain combines TRBV29-1 with TRBJ1-1; TRBD1 might be the D (6 bases). The CDR3 is 14 amino acids. V dropped 4 bases and J dropped 2 bases, with 14 bases sitting between them. The germline CDR1 and CDR2 sequences are SQVTM and ANQGSEA. The CDR3 bases are TGCAGCGTTGTAGGTGGCAGGGGCAACACTGAAGCTTTCTTT. Its translation is CSVVGGRGNTEAFF.